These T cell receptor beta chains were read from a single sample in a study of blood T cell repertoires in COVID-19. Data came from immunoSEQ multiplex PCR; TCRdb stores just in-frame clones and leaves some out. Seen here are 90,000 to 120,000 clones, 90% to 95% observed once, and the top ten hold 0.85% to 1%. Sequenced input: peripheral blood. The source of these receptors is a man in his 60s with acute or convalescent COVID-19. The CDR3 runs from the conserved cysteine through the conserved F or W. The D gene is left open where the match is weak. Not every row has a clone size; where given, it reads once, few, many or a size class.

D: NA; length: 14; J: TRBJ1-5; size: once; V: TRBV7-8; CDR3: CASSPDSSNQPQHF; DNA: TGTGCCAGCAGCCCGGACAGCTCCAATCAGCCCCAGCATTTT
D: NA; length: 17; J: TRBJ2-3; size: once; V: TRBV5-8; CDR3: CASSLALSGASTDTQYF; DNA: TGTGCCAGCAGCTTGGCCCTTAGCGGAGCTAGCACAGATACGCAGTATTTT
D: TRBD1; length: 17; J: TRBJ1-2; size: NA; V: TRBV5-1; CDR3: CASSITVPGQGAYGYTF; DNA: TGCGCCAGCAGCATCACAGTCCCGGGACAGGGGGCCTATGGCTACACCTTC
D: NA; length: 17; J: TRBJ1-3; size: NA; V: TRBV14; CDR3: CASSPPWPGLSGNTIYF; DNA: TGTGCCAGCAGCCCGCCATGGCCGGGACTCTCTGGAAACACCATATATTTT
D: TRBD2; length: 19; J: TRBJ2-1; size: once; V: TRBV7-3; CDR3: CASSLTPLGSGGSNNEQFF; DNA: TGTGCCAGCAGCTTAACGCCCTTGGGGAGCGGGGGATCGAACAATGAGCAGTTCTTC
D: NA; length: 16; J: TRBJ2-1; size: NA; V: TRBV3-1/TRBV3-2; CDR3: CASSQPLAPPPGEQFF; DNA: TGTGCCAGCAGCCAACCTCTAGCGCCCCCCCCGGGTGAGCAGTTCTTC
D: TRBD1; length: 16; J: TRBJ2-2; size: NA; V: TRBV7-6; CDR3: CASSLGTGANTGELFF; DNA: TGTGCCAGCAGCTTAGGGACAGGGGCGAACACCGGGGAGCTGTTTTTT
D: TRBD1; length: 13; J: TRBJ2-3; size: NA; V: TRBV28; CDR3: CATLDRVTDTQYF; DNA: TGTGCCACCCTAGACAGGGTCACAGATACGCAGTATTTT
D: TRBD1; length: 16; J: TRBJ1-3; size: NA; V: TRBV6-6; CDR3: CASGLRRDSSGNTIYF; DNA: TGTGCCAGCGGTTTAAGGCGGGACAGCTCTGGAAACACCATATATTTT
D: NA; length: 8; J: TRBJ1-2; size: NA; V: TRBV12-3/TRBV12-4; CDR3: CASSPRSF; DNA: TGTGCCAGCAGTCCGCGTTCCTTC
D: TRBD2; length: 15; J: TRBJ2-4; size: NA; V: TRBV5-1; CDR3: CASSPLGTGGNIQYF; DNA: TGCGCCAGCAGCCCCCTAGGGACGGGGGGGAACATTCAGTACTTC
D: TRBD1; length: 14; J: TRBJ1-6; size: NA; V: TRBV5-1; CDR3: CASSPSTGDSPLHF; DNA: TGCGCCAGCAGCCCGTCGACAGGGGACTCACCCCTCCACTTT
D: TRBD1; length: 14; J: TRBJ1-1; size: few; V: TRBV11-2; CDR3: CASSLSNRGTKAFF; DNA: TGTGCCAGCAGCCTCAGTAACAGGGGCACGAAAGCTTTCTTT
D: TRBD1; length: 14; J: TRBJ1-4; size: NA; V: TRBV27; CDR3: CASSPDRGGEKLFF; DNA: TGTGCCAGCAGCCCGGACAGGGGAGGGGAAAAACTGTTTTTT
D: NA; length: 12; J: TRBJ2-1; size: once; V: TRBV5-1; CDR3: CASSYLFNEQFF; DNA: TGCGCCAGCAGCTACTTATTCAATGAGCAGTTCTTC
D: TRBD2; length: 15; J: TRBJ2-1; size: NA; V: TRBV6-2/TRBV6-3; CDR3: CASSSGTSGNNEQFF; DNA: TGTGCCAGCAGTTCGGGGACTAGCGGTAACAATGAGCAGTTCTTC
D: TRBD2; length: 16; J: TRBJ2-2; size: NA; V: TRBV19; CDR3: CASSKGLAGAPGELFF; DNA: TGTGCCAGTAGTAAAGGACTAGCGGGAGCACCCGGGGAGCTGTTTTTT
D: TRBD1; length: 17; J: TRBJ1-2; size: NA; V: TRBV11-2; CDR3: CASSMGQGIPPNYGYTF; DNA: TGTGCCAGCAGCATGGGACAGGGAATTCCCCCTAACTATGGCTACACCTTC
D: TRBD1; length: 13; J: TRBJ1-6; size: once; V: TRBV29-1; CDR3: CSVGQGVGSPLHF; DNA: TGCAGCGTTGGGCAGGGGGTGGGTTCACCCCTCCACTTT
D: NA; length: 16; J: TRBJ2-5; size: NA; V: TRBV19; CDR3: CASSGGQGFRSETQYF; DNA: TGTGCCAGTAGTGGCGGTCAGGGGTTTAGGTCGGAGACCCAGTACTTC
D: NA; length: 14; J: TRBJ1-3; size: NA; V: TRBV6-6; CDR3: CASIQGLSGNTIYF; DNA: TGTGCCAGCATCCAGGGCCTCTCTGGAAACACCATATATTTT
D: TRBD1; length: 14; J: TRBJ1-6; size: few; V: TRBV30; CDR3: CAWRGTEFNSPLHF; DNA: TGTGCCTGGAGAGGGACAGAGTTTAATTCACCCCTCCACTTT
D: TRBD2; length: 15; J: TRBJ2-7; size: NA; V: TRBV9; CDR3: CASSPQRELRYEQYF; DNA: TGTGCCAGCAGCCCCCAGCGGGAGCTTCGATACGAGCAGTACTTC
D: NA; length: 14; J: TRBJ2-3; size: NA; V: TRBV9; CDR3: CASKRSGNTDTQYF; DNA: TGTGCCAGCAAACGATCTGGCAACACAGATACGCAGTATTTT
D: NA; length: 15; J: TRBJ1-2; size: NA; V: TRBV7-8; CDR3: CASSLASSGVNGYTF; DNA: TGTGCCAGCAGCTTAGCGTCGTCAGGGGTAAATGGCTACACCTTC
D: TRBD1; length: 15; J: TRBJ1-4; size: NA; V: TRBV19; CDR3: CASSIDGTGGEKLFF; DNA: TGTGCCAGTAGTATAGACGGGACAGGCGGTGAAAAACTGTTTTTT
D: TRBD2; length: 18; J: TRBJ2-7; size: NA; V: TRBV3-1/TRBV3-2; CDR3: CASSQDVWRREGPYEQYF; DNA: TGTGCCAGCAGCCAAGATGTGTGGAGGCGGGAGGGCCCTTACGAGCAGTACTTC
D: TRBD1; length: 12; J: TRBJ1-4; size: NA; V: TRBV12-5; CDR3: CASGWDREKLFF; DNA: TGTGCTAGTGGCTGGGACAGGGAAAAACTGTTTTTT
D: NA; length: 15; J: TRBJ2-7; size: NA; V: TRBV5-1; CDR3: CASSLALDRPYEQYF; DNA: TGCGCCAGCAGCTTGGCCTTAGACAGGCCCTACGAGCAGTACTTC
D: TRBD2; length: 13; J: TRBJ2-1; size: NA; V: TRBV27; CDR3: CASTTSGRVEQFF; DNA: TGTGCCAGCACGACTAGCGGGAGAGTTGAGCAGTTCTTC
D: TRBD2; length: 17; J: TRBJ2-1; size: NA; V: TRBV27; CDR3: CASSSVLAGGPGNEQFF; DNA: TGTGCCAGCAGTTCCGTTCTAGCGGGAGGGCCCGGGAATGAGCAGTTCTTC
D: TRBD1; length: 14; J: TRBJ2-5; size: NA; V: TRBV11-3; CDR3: CASSSYRGAETQYF; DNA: TGTGCCAGCAGCTCTTACAGGGGTGCGGAGACCCAGTACTTC
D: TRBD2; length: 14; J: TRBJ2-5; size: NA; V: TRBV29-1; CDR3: CSAGIAGGTETQYF; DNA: TGCAGCGCCGGTATAGCGGGAGGTACAGAGACCCAGTACTTC
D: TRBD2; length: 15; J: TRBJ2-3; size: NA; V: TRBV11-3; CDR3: CASSPAGGSTDTQYF; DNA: TGTGCCAGCAGCCCAGCGGGAGGTAGCACAGATACGCAGTATTTT
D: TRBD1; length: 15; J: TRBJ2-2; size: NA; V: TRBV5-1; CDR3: CASSMGTGDTGELFF; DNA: TGCGCCAGCAGCATGGGGACAGGGGACACCGGGGAGCTGTTTTTT
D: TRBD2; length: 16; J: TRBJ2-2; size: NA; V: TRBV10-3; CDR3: CAISETSGRITGELFF; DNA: TGTGCCATCAGTGAAACTAGCGGGAGGATCACCGGGGAGCTGTTTTTT